This TCR beta chain was identified in a study (dated by TCRdb to about 2017). About the full investigation: The study used sequence and structural analyses to characterize human CD8+ TCR repertoires recognizing immunodominant viral antigens. Study-wide conclusions, independent of this receptor: Reports indicated that CD8+ TCR repertoires specific to different immunodominant viral antigens were highly diverse and distinct from one another.

From its cysteine to its phenylalanine, the CDR3 spans 14 amino acids. Only the CDR3 region is kept as DNA, spanning 42 bases read in frame from base 1. V sheds 6 bases and J sheds 7 bases, leaving 22 bases between their ends. The germline V gene (reference sequence) yields DFQATT for CDR1 and SNEGSKA for CDR2. Concerning this clonotype itself: Its recognized antigen is unknown. No much larger clone is present one base from it, and per-base qualities are unavailable.

The reads were generated on an Illumina HiSeq 2500. TCRdb's own reprocessing of the public reads used fastp at Q25 and MiXCR and kept productive beta chains. CDR3 protein sequences are deduplicated, and each keeps its most common genes and DNA. Within this sample are around 180 distinct CDR3 sequences, with around a quarter of them counted one time only. The top ten hold 92% of the sample. The specimen sequenced was CD8+ T cells (not recorded whether cultured). The sequence was collected from a male donor. The chain links TRBV20-1 with TRBJ2-7, with the D gene possibly TRBD1 or TRBD2, each one fitting 5 bases. Here the CDR3 is given as CSATPRDGNYEQYF. The sequenced DNA is TGCAGTGCAACTCCTCGGGACGGTAACTATGAGCAGTACTTC.